This TCR beta chain was sequenced for a study of T cell changes during pregnancy in multiple sclerosis. The method was immunoSEQ multiplex PCR; TCRdb's version includes in-frame clones alone and lacks a portion of them. The data show about 59,000 clones, about nine tenths seen once. The source was peripheral blood, collected in the third trimester of pregnancy. The receptor was derived from a female donor in good health, enrolled as a control in a pregnancy study.

As DNA, the CDR3 is TGCGCCAGCAACCCTGACTTCGGAATTACAGGGAACGAGCAGTACTTC. Amino acids: CASNPDFGITGNEQYF. This sequence joins TRBV5-1 and TRBJ2-7; tentatively, D is TRBD1 (6 bases). V was cut by 6 bases and J by 5 bases, with 24 bases left in between. Germline CDR1 SGHRS, CDR2 YFSETQ. The CDR3 sequence is 16 residues long.